The 8 T cell receptor beta chains given below trace back to one sample, sequenced in a study of T cell responses to AZD1222 COVID-19 vaccine. Measured with immunoSEQ multiplex PCR; TCRdb has only the in-frame clones, and not every one. The table lists under 150,000 clones, 90% to 95% of them singletons. Specimen: peripheral blood, collected on day 0 of AZD1222 vaccination. These receptors originate from an adult in good health.

CDR3 protein: CASSKAGDTTTNEKLFF. DNA for the CDR3: TGTGCCAGCAGCAAAGCCGGGGACACCACAACTAATGAAAAACTGTTTTTT. The genes are TRBV21-1 and TRBJ1-4; no DNA check was done on the table's D call, TRBD1. TRBV21-1 is an annotated pseudogene. The CDR3 has 17 amino acids.

This clone is a singleton in its sample. V usage is TRBV5-1 and J usage is TRBJ2-7; 13 positions match TRBD2. Germline V gene sequence: CDR1 SGHRS, CDR2 YFSETQ. The CDR3 extends over 19 amino acids. The ends lost 2 bases at V and 1 base at J; junction bases unmatched: 12. The CDR3 protein is CASSLIPGLAGLGSYEQYF. In DNA form, the CDR3 reads TGCGCCAGCAGCTTAATACCGGGACTAGCGGGGCTAGGGTCCTACGAGCAGTACTTC.

The chain joins TRBV6-5 to TRBJ1-6; no definite D call. This CDR3 comprises 14 residues. Trimming removed 8 bases from V and 0 bases from J, with 8 bases in between. CDR1 and CDR2 (germline): MNHEY, SVGAGI. CDR3 sequence: CASGARSYNSPLHF. The CDR3 DNA is TGTGCCAGCGGCGCCCGCTCCTATAATTCACCCCTCCACTTT.

The V gene is TRBV14, the J gene TRBJ2-1, with D possibly TRBD2 on 6 matching bases. CDR1 and CDR2 from the germline V gene are SGHDN and FVKESK. There are 18 residues in the CDR3. The V end was cut by 4 bases, the J end by 0 bases, with 19 bases between. CDR3 in DNA: TGTGCCAGCAGCCGGAGGGCCGGTTCGGGTGACTCCTACAATGAGCAGTTCTTC. Its protein is CASSRRAGSGDSYNEQFF.

The V call is TRBV7-9, the J call TRBJ2-7; no clear D. V was trimmed by 5 bases and J by 3 bases, leaving 8 bases between them. The CDR3 contains 12 residues. Germline V gene lookup returns CDR1 SEHNR and CDR2 FQNEAQ (reference sequence). The CDR3, as DNA: TGTGCCAGCAGCCCCCCTAACTACGAGCAGTACTTC. This gives the protein CASSPPNYEQYF.

The chain is built from TRBV7-2 and TRBJ2-7; D is ambiguous. This CDR3 is 14 amino acids long. The germline V and J ends were trimmed by 1 base and 2 bases, with 9 bases remaining between them. From germline, CDR1 is SGHTA and CDR2 FQGNSA. This chain's CDR3 is CASSLVRAAYEQYF. DNA of the CDR3: TGTGCCAGCAGCTTAGTAAGGGCAGCCTACGAGCAGTACTTC.

V and J are TRBV2 and TRBJ1-2; 7 nucleotides agree with TRBD1. The CDR3 loop spans 15 amino acids. Germline V gives CDR1 SNHLY, CDR2 FYNNEI. Trimming removed 3 bases from V and 2 bases from J; junction bases left unmatched: 6. The CDR3 nucleotides read TGTGCCAGCAGTGACGGGGGACAGATAAACTATGGCTACACCTTC. This sequence encodes CASSDGGQINYGYTF.

CDR3 loop: CASSSSGRAGELFF. For the CDR3, the DNA is TGTGCCAGCTCCTCCTCCGGGCGGGCCGGGGAGCTGTTTTTT. The rearrangement joins TRBV18 to TRBJ2-2, with TRBD2 as a possible D gene (5 bases). V was shortened by 6 bases and J by 6 bases, with 14 bases between the two germline ends. The germline gives CDR1 KGHSH, CDR2 LQKENI. This CDR3 is built from 14 residues.